This is a list of T cell receptor beta chains from one sample in a study of blood T cells in healthy people across ages. TCRdb re-called the 5' RACE reads through MiXCR, storing one row per CDR3 protein. Of more than 1,000,000 distinct CDR3 sequences listed, 20% to 25% are singletons. The sample was also reused in another study, on T cells of mothers and their children.

The material sequenced was blood. Receptor source: a girl aged 2 to 9 in good health. Both conserved end residues are part of each CDR3. D genes are given only for firm matches. Not every row has a clone size; where given, it reads once, few, many or a size class.

13 | TRBJ2-5 | - | TRBD2 | TRBV20-1 | TGCAGTGCTTTGAGCGGGGCACGGGAGACCCAGTACTTC | CSALSGARETQYF
15 | TRBJ1-6 | - | - | TRBV27 | TGTGCCAGCCATCGGAGAAGCACCTATAATTCACCCCTCCACTTT | CASHRRSTYNSPLHF
15 | TRBJ2-5 | - | - | TRBV20-1 | TGCAGTGCTAGCGAAGACTACCACCCGGGAGAGACCCAGTACTTC | CSASEDYHPGETQYF
16 | TRBJ2-6 | few | - | TRBV10-3 | TGTGCCATCTGGGCAGGGGAGGACTCTGGGGCCAACGTCCTGACTTTC | CAIWAGEDSGANVLTF
11 | TRBJ2-7 | few | TRBD1 | TRBV4-1 | TGCGCCAGCAGCGACGACAGGGCGCAGTACTTC | CASSDDRAQYF
13 | TRBJ1-2 | many | TRBD1 | TRBV7-2 | TGTGCCAGCAGCTCGGACAGGGGTCTGGGCTACACCTTC | CASSSDRGLGYTF
14 | TRBJ1-1 | - | - | TRBV4-3 | TGCGCCAGCAGCGTGTCATTCAAGAGCACTGAAGCTTTCTTT | CASSVSFKSTEAFF
16 | TRBJ2-3 | - | - | TRBV4-1 | TGCGCCAGCAGCCAAGATAGCTTGGGGGGCACAGATACGCAGTATTTT | CASSQDSLGGTDTQYF
14 | TRBJ2-3 | once | - | TRBV4-3 | TGCGCCAGCAGCCGGGGTAGCTCCCTTGATACGCAGTATTTT | CASSRGSSLDTQYF
15 | TRBJ2-1 | - | TRBD2 | TRBV12-3/TRBV12-4 | TGTGCCAGCAGCGATTTCCGACTAGCTACCGATGAGCAGTTCTTC | CASSDFRLATDEQFF
16 | TRBJ2-7 | - | TRBD1 | TRBV5-1 | TGCGCCAGCAGCTCAGATACGGGGACAGGGCCCCACGAGCAGTACTTC | CASSSDTGTGPHEQYF
15 | TRBJ2-5 | few | TRBD2 | TRBV28 | TGTGCCAGCAGCCCGCCGACTAGCGGGGCAGAGACCCAGTACTTC | CASSPPTSGAETQYF
12 | TRBJ1-3 | few | TRBD1 | TRBV7-2 | TGTGCCAGCAGCTTAAGACAGGGCTCCATATATTTT | CASSLRQGSIYF
12 | TRBJ1-1 | - | TRBD1 | TRBV29-1 | TGCAGCGTTGGAAGGCAGGGGGCAGAAGCTTTCTTT | CSVGRQGAEAFF
14 | TRBJ1-1 | - | TRBD1 | TRBV9 | TGTGCCAGCAGCGGAACAGGGGGAGCGGCTGAAGCTTTCTTT | CASSGTGGAAEAFF
15 | TRBJ2-1 | - | TRBD2 | TRBV28 | TGTGCCAGCAGCTCAAGCGGGAGGACCTACAATGAGCAGTTCTTC | CASSSSGRTYNEQFF
12 | TRBJ2-3 | - | - | TRBV20-1 | TGCAGTGTCCGGGGCATCACAGATACGCAGTATTTT | CSVRGITDTQYF
17 | TRBJ2-1 | few | - | TRBV11-2 | TGTGCCAGCAGCCCCGTGAGTGAGCGGAGCTCCTACAATGAGCAGTTCTTC | CASSPVSERSSYNEQFF
16 | TRBJ2-5 | few | TRBD2 | TRBV7-2 | TGTGCCAGCAGCTTATGGCTAGCGGGGGACCAAGAGACCCAGTACTTC | CASSLWLAGDQETQYF
16 | TRBJ2-5 | - | TRBD2 | TRBV4-3 | TGCGCCAGCAGCCAAGAACCTAGCGGGGGTTTGGAGACCCAGTACTTC | CASSQEPSGGLETQYF
12 | TRBJ2-7 | few | - | TRBV29-1 | TGCAGCGTTTTAGCGGAAACGTACGAGCAGTACTTC | CSVLAETYEQYF
16 | TRBJ1-2 | - | TRBD1 | TRBV12-3/TRBV12-4 | TGTGCCAGCAGTTTTGGGACAGGTGCCCCCGGCTATGGCTACACCTTC | CASSFGTGAPGYGYTF
17 | TRBJ1-4 | - | - | TRBV5-5 | TGTGCCAGCAGCTATAATAGGACAATCATAGGAAATGAAAAACTGTTTTTT | CASSYNRTIIGNEKLFF
16 | TRBJ2-6 | many | - | TRBV4-2 | TGTGCCAGCAGCCAAGAGGGGGGCTCTGGGGCCAACGTCCTGACTTTC | CASSQEGGSGANVLTF
11 | TRBJ2-5 | many | - | TRBV20-1 | TGCAGTGCTAGGTTAAAAGAGACCCAGTACTTC | CSARLKETQYF
15 | TRBJ2-2 | - | - | TRBV20-1 | TGCAGTGCTAGAGATGTGGGACCACACACCGGGGAGCTGTTTTTT | CSARDVGPHTGELFF
15 | TRBJ2-2 | - | TRBD1 | TRBV24-1 | TGTGCCACCAGTGACGGACAGGGTGGCACCGGGGAGCTGTTTTTT | CATSDGQGGTGELFF
13 | TRBJ2-5 | - | - | TRBV12-3/TRBV12-4 | TGTGCCAGCAGTCGGACCCAAATGGAGACCCAGTACTTC | CASSRTQMETQYF
16 | TRBJ2-1 | - | TRBD1 | TRBV5-1 | TGCGCCAGCAGCTTGGGACAGGGATCGTTTTTAAGTTTAAAGTTCTTC | CASSLGQGSFLSLKFF
14 | TRBJ2-5 | - | - | TRBV7-8 | TGTGCCAGCAGCCACCTCAGGGGTCAAGAGACCCAGTACTTC | CASSHLRGQETQYF
15 | TRBJ2-7 | - | - | TRBV9 | TGTGCCAGCAGCGTAGAGGGCGGGGTAAGGGGCGAGCAGTACTTC | CASSVEGGVRGEQYF
14 | TRBJ2-1 | - | TRBD2 | TRBV29-1 | TGCAGCGTTGAAGGTCGAGCGGGATACAATGAGCAGTTCTTC | CSVEGRAGYNEQFF
18 | TRBJ1-1 | few | TRBD1 | TRBV5-1 | TGCGCCAGCAGCTTACATCTTCTAAACCGGGACAGGGGGGTTGAAGCTTTCTTT | CASSLHLLNRDRGVEAFF
15 | TRBJ2-4 | - | TRBD1 | TRBV7-9 | TGTGCCAGCAGCCGACAGGGGGACGCCAAAAACATTCAGTACTTC | CASSRQGDAKNIQYF
14 | TRBJ2-5 | few | - | TRBV12-3/TRBV12-4 | TGTGCCAGCAGTTTTTCCGGGCGGCGAGAGACCCAGTACTTC | CASSFSGRRETQYF
17 | TRBJ2-1 | - | TRBD2 | TRBV24-1 | TGTGCCACCAGTGATGATTTTAGCGGGGGGGCTTACAATGAGCAGTTCTTC | CATSDDFSGGAYNEQFF
10 | TRBJ2-7 | - | - | TRBV29-1 | TGCAGCGTTGTATTTAACGAGCAGTACTTC | CSVVFNEQYF
14 | TRBJ2-2 | once | - | TRBV6-5 | TGTGCCAGCAAAACCAGGAGGAACACCGGGGAGCTGTTTTTT | CASKTRRNTGELFF
11 | TRBJ2-1 | - | - | TRBV7-8 | TGTGCCAGCAGCGGGAGAAGTGAGCAGTCCTTC | CASSGRSEQSF
15 | TRBJ2-3 | few | - | TRBV7-2 | TGTGCCAGCAGCGCTTCGGACAGCGGGACAGATACGCAGTATTTT | CASSASDSGTDTQYF
13 | TRBJ2-7 | few | - | TRBV20-1 | TGCAGCGTCGCGGACGCAGAAAACTACGAGCAGTACTTC | CSVADAENYEQYF
15 | TRBJ1-5 | - | TRBD1 | TRBV5-8 | TGTGCCAGCAGCTTTGGAGACAGGGTGTATCAGCCCCAGCATTTT | CASSFGDRVYQPQHF
20 | TRBJ1-1 | - | - | TRBV20-1 | TGCAGTGCTAGAGACCACTCTCCGAAAGCAGGGATAAGGCCTGGCACTGAAGCTTTCTTT | CSARDHSPKAGIRPGTEAFF
15 | TRBJ1-1 | - | - | TRBV7-9 | TGTGCCAGCAGCTTAGGGCGGGGGCGCTTAACTGAAGCTTTCTTT | CASSLGRGRLTEAFF
15 | TRBJ2-5 | once | - | TRBV5-1 | TGCGCCAGCAGCTTGGCAGGTCAACAACAAGAGACCCAGTACTTC | CASSLAGQQQETQYF
14 | TRBJ2-5 | - | - | TRBV4-1 | TGCGCCAGCAGCCAAGGGTACGGTGTCGAGACCCAGTACTTC | CASSQGYGVETQYF
15 | TRBJ1-3 | - | - | TRBV5-6 | TGTGCCAGCAGCTTGGGACAGATCATTAGGAACACCATATATTTT | CASSLGQIIRNTIYF
15 | TRBJ2-4 | - | - | TRBV25-1 | TGTGCCAGCAGTGAATCGTCGGGTCTCAAAAACATTCAGTACTTC | CASSESSGLKNIQYF
13 | TRBJ2-4 | few | TRBD2 | TRBV20-1 | TGCAGTGCCAGGACTAGCGGGACCGACATTCAGTACTTC | CSARTSGTDIQYF
15 | TRBJ1-2 | - | TRBD1 | TRBV4-1 | TGCGCCAGCAGCCAGCCCGGACAGGGGCATAATGGCTACACCTTC | CASSQPGQGHNGYTF
13 | TRBJ2-7 | once | TRBD1 | TRBV29-1 | TGCAGCGTCGGTGGACAGGGGGGCTACGAGCAGTACTTC | CSVGGQGGYEQYF
14 | TRBJ2-3 | - | TRBD2 | TRBV2 | TGTGCCAGCAGTGCCCCTTTGGGGGGGGATACGCAGTATTTT | CASSAPLGGDTQYF
15 | TRBJ2-5 | many | TRBD2 | TRBV5-5 | TGTGCCAGCAGCTTGTACGCGGGGGGACAAGAGACCCAGTACTTC | CASSLYAGGQETQYF
12 | TRBJ2-3 | once | - | TRBV6-6 | TGTGCCAGCAGTTACCGGGAGGATACGCAGTATTTT | CASSYREDTQYF
12 | TRBJ1-1 | - | - | TRBV7-9 | TGTGCCAGCATAAGAGAAGACACTGAAGCTTTCTTT | CASIREDTEAFF
16 | TRBJ2-5 | - | TRBD1 | TRBV2 | TGTGCCAGCAGTGAAGGCAGGGGGCCCCACCAAGAGACCCAGTACTTC | CASSEGRGPHQETQYF
19 | TRBJ1-1 | once | - | TRBV7-2 | TGTGCCAGCAGCTTAGTGGGGAGGGGGATAGAGTCCCGGGGCACTGAAGCTTTCTTT | CASSLVGRGIESRGTEAFF